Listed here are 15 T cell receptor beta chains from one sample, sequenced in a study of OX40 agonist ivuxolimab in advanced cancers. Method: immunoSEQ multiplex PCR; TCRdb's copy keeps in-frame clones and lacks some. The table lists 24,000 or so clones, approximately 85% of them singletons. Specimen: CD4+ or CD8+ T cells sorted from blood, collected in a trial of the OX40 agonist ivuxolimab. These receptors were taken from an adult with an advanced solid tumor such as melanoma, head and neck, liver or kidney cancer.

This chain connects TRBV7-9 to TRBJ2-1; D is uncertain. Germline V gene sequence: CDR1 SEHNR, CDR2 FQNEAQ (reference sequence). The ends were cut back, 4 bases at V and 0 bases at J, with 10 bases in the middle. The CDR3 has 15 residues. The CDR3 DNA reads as TGTGCCAGCAGCTCCGGTCGGCGCTCCTACAATGAGCAGTTCTTC. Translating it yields CASSSGRRSYNEQFF.

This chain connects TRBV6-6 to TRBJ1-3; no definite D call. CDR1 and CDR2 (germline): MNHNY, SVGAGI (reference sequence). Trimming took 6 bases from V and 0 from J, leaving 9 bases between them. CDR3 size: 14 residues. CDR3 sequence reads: CASRPHRSGNTIYF. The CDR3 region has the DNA TGTGCCAGCAGACCGCACCGCTCTGGAAACACCATATATTTT.

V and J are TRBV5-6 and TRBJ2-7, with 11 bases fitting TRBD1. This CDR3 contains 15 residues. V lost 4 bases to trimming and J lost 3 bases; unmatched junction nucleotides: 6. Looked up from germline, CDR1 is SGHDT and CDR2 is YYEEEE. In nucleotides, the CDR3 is TGTGCCAGCAGCCCGGGACAGGGGGGAAACTACGAGCAGTACTTC. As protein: CASSPGQGGNYEQYF.

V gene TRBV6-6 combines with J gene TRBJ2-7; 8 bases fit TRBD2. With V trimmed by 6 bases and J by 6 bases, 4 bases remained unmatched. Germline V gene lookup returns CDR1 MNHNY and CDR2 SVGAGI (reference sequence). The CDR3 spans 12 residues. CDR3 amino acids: CASSGLASEQYF. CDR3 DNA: TGTGCCAGCAGCGGACTAGCTTCCGAGCAGTACTTC.

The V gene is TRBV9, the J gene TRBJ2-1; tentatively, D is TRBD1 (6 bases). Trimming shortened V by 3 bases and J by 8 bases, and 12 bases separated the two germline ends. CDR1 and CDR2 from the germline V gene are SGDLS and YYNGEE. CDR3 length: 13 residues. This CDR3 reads CASSEQQGYEQFF. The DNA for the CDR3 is TGTGCCAGCAGCGAGCAACAGGGTTATGAGCAGTTCTTC.

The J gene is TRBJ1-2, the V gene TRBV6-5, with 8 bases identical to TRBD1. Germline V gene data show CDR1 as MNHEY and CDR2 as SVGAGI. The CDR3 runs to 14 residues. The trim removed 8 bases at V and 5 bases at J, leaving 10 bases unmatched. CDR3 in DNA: TGTGCCAGCGGTCGGACAGGGATAATGTATGGCTACACCTTC. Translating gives CASGRTGIMYGYTF.

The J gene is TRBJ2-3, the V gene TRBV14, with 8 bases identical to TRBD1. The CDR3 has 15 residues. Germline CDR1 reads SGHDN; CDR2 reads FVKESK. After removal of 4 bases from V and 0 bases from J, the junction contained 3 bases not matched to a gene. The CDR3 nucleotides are TGTGCCAGCAGCCCGTGGACAGGGAGCACAGATACGCAGTATTTT. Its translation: CASSPWTGSTDTQYF. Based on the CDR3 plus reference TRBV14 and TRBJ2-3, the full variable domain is EAGVTQFPSHSVIEKGQTVTLRCDPISGHDNLYWYRRVMGKEIKFLLHFVKESKQDESGMPNNRFLAERTGGTYSTLKVQPAELEDSGVYFCASSPWTGSTDTQYFGPGTRLTVL.

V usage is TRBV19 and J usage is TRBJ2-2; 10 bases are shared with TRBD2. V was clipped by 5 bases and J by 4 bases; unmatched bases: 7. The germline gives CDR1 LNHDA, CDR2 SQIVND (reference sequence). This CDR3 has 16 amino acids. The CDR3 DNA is TGTGCCAGTAGTGTCGATAGCGGGAGGTTCACCGGGGAGCTGTTTTTT. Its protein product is CASSVDSGRFTGELFF.

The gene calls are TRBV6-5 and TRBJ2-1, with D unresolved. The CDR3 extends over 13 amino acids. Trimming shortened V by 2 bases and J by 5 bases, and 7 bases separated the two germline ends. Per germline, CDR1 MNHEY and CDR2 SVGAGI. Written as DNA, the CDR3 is TGTGCCAGCAGTTACCAGGTGAACAATGAGCAGTTCTTC. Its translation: CASSYQVNNEQFF.

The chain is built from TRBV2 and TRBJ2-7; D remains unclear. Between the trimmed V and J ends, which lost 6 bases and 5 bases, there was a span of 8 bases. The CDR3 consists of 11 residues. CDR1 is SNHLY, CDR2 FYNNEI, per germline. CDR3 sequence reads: CASSPGDEQYF. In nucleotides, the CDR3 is TGTGCCAGCAGCCCGGGTGACGAGCAGTACTTC. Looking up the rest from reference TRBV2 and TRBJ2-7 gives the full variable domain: EPEVTQTPSHQVTQMGQEVILRCVPISNHLYFYWYRQILGQKVEFLVSFYNNEISEKSEIFDDQFSVERPDGSNFTLKIRSTKLEDSAMYFCASSPGDEQYFGPGTRLTVT.

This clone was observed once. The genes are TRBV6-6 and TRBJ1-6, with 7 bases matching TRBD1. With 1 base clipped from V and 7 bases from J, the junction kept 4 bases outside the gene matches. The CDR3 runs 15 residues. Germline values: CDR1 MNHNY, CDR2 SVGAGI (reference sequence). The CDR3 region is CASSYYGTANSPLHF. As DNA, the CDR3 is TGTGCCAGCAGTTACTATGGGACAGCAAATTCACCCCTCCACTTT.

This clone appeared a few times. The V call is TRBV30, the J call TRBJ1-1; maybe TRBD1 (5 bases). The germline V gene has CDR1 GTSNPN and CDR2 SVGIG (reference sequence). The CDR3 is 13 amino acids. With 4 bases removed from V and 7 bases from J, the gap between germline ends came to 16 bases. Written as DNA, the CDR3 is TGTGCCTGGATCCCAGACAGAAATCTTGAAGCTTTCTTT. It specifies CAWIPDRNLEAFF.

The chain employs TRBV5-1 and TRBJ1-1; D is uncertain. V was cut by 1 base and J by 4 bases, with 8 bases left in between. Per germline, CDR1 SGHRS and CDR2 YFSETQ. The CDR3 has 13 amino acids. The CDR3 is CASSLMIGTEAFF. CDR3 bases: TGCGCCAGCAGCTTGATGATCGGCACTGAAGCTTTCTTT.

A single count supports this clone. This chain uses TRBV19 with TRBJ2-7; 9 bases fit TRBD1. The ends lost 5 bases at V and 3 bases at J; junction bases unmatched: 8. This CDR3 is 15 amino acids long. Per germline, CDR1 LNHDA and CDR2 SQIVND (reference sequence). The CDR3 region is CASSAGTGTIYEQYF. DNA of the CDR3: TGTGCCAGTAGTGCCGGGACAGGGACGATCTACGAGCAGTACTTC.

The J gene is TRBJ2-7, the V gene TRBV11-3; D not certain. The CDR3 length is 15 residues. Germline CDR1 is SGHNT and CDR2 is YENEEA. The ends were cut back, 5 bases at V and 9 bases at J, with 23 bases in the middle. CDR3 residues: CASSKTRVTGSGQYF. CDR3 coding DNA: TGTGCCAGCAGCAAAACAAGAGTCACCGGGTCCGGGCAGTACTTC.